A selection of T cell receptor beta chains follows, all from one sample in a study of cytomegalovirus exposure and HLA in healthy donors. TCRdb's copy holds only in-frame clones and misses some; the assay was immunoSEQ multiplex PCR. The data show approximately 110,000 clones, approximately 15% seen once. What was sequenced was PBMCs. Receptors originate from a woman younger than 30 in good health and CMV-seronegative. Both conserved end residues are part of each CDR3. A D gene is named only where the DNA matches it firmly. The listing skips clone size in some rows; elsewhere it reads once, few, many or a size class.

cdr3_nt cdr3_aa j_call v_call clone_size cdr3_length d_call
TGTGCCTGGAGTGTACTGTCCGCGGCTCAGCCCCAGCATTTT CAWSVLSAAQPQHF TRBJ1-5 TRBV30 . 14 .
TGTGCCAGCAGTGAAGCGCTTCAGAGGGGGCGAGGGGAGACCCAGTACTTC CASSEALQRGRGETQYF TRBJ2-5 TRBV6-1 . 17 TRBD1
TGTGCCACCAGCAGAGTGGCCGGGACAGGGGGCTACGAGCAGTACTTC CATSRVAGTGGYEQYF TRBJ2-7 TRBV15 few 16 TRBD1
TGCGCCAGCAGCTTACTAGAAACAGGGGAAAAACTGTTTTTT CASSLLETGEKLFF TRBJ1-4 TRBV5-1 few 14 .
TGTGCTAGTGGTTTGGTTATAGACGGGGAGCTGTTTTTT CASGLVIDGELFF TRBJ2-2 TRBV12-5 . 13 .
TGTGCCAGCAGCCGCCGGAGCCGCACAGATACGCAGTATTTT CASSRRSRTDTQYF TRBJ2-3 TRBV28 . 14 .
TGTGCCTGGAGTGAGCAGGGGCCCTCCTCCTACCCTGAAGCTTTCTTT CAWSEQGPSSYPEAFF TRBJ1-1 TRBV30 . 16 .
TGTGCCTGGAGAGTCGCGCAAAGGGATAGCGGGGAAGAGATCTTC CAWRVAQRDSGEEIF TRBJ2-1 TRBV30 . 15 TRBD2
TGTGCCAGCAGACGAGGGAAAGGACTAGGGGGTCAAGATACGCAGTATTTT CASRRGKGLGGQDTQYF TRBJ2-3 TRBV5-4 . 17 .
TGTGCCAGCAGGGGTAGCCGGGGTGCAACTAATGAAAAACTGTTTTTT CASRGSRGATNEKLFF TRBJ1-4 TRBV2 . 16 .
TGTGCCAGCAGTGAAGAGTTGGCGGGACTATGGGGCTACACCTTC CASSEELAGLWGYTF TRBJ1-2 TRBV2 . 15 .
TGTGCCAGCAGCCGGGAAAGACAGGGTGTAACAGATACGCAGTATTTT CASSRERQGVTDTQYF TRBJ2-3 TRBV7-9 . 16 TRBD1
TGTGCCAGCAGTTACTCCCAGGGGCGCGAAAAACTGTTTTTT CASSYSQGREKLFF TRBJ1-4 TRBV6-6 . 14 .
TGTGCCAGCAGCCGAGGGACAGGGCCTAACTATGGCTACACCTTC CASSRGTGPNYGYTF TRBJ1-2 TRBV7-9 few 15 TRBD1
TGTGCCAGCAGTCACTACCGGACAGGGGGCACCGGGGAGCTGTTTTTT CASSHYRTGGTGELFF TRBJ2-2 TRBV27 . 16 TRBD1
TGTGCCAGCAGTTTAGGGAGGGGAAGGACTGAAGCTTTCTTT CASSLGRGRTEAFF TRBJ1-1 TRBV28 few 14 .
TGTGCCAGCAGCTCGGGATACGAGCAGTACTTC CASSSGYEQYF TRBJ2-7 TRBV5-6 . 11 .
TGTGCCTTTTCTCAGGGATTGAACACTGAAGCTTTCTTT CAFSQGLNTEAFF TRBJ1-1 TRBV30 . 13 .
TGTGCCAGCAGTCCCCGGACAGGGCGGAACTATGGCTACACCTTC CASSPRTGRNYGYTF TRBJ1-2 TRBV27 . 15 TRBD1
TGTGCCAGCAGCCCCCCCACTAGCGGGATTGCAGATACGCAGTATTTT CASSPPTSGIADTQYF TRBJ2-3 TRBV9 few 16 TRBD2
TGTGCCAGTACCCCTCGGGAGGGTAGCGGGGCCCAATACAATGAGCAGTTCTTC CASTPREGSGAQYNEQFF TRBJ2-1 TRBV19 many 18 TRBD2
TGTGCCAGCAGCAAATGGACCGACAGAATCTACGAGCAGTACTTC CASSKWTDRIYEQYF TRBJ2-7 TRBV21-1 few 15 .
TGTGCCAGCAGCGATAGCGGGGGACCACCCCAAGAGACCCAGTACTTC CASSDSGGPPQETQYF TRBJ2-5 TRBV9 few 16 TRBD2
TGTGCCAGCAGTTCCCTTCCTAGCGGGAGCTCCTACGAGCAGTACTTC CASSSLPSGSSYEQYF TRBJ2-7 TRBV6-5 few 16 TRBD2
TGTGCCAGCAGCTTACTCCCGGGGGCCGGGGAGCTGTTTTTT CASSLLPGAGELFF TRBJ2-2 TRBV11-2 few 14 .
TGTGCCAGCAGCGTGTCGACAGGAGATAACTATGGCTACACCTTC CASSVSTGDNYGYTF TRBJ1-2 TRBV9 few 15 .
TGTGCCAGCAGGGGACTGGGACAGGTGAATGGCTACACCTTC CASRGLGQVNGYTF TRBJ1-2 TRBV5-5 . 14 TRBD1
TGTGCCAGCAGACAACGGACAGGGGGACACTATAATTCACCCCTCCACTTT CASRQRTGGHYNSPLHF TRBJ1-6 TRBV7-9 few 17 TRBD1
TGTGCCAGCAGTTTATGGACAGGGGGCGGTTACGAGCAGTACTTC CASSLWTGGGYEQYF TRBJ2-7 TRBV27 . 15 TRBD1
TGCAGCGTTGAAGTGCGGGCGTTGGACCCCCAGGGGGCCTATGGCTACACCTTC CSVEVRALDPQGAYGYTF TRBJ1-2 TRBV29-1 . 18 TRBD1
TGTGCCAGTAGTCAGTCAGGGAGGGAGACCCAGTACTTC CASSQSGRETQYF TRBJ2-5 TRBV19 few 13 .
TGTGCCAGCAGTGCTACAGCTCGGGAGGATTCACCCCTCCACTTT CASSATAREDSPLHF TRBJ1-6 TRBV7-3 . 15 .
TGTGCCAGCAGCGCCTCCGGGACCTACAATGAGCAGTTCTTC CASSASGTYNEQFF TRBJ2-1 TRBV9 few 14 .
TGTGCCAGCTGCCGGGACTTTGAGCAGTACTTC CASCRDFEQYF TRBJ2-7 TRBV6-1 few 11 .
TGTGCCAGCAGTTTATCCTCGGGGAGGGGCACTGAAGCTTTCTTT CASSLSSGRGTEAFF TRBJ1-1 TRBV28 . 15 .
TGCGCCAGCAGTGCGACTGGGACAGATACGCAGTATTTT CASSATGTDTQYF TRBJ2-3 TRBV23-1 . 13 .
TGTGCCAGCACCTTTTCAGGGGGCGGCTATGGCTACACCTTC CASTFSGGGYGYTF TRBJ1-2 TRBV27 . 14 TRBD1
TGTGCTAGTGGTTTGATGACACCCCAAGAGACCCAGTACTTC CASGLMTPQETQYF TRBJ2-5 TRBV12-5 . 14 .
TGTGCCAGCAGCCCGTTGCGGGTTTTCTATGGCTACACCTTC CASSPLRVFYGYTF TRBJ1-2 TRBV5-8 . 14 .
TGTGCCAGCAGCTCCCGATATTCCGGTAATGAGCAGTTCTTC CASSSRYSGNEQFF TRBJ2-1 TRBV5-4 few 14 .
TGTGCCAGCAGGGGCAGGGACAAGTACTATGGCTACACCTTC CASRGRDKYYGYTF TRBJ1-2 TRBV5-6 few 14 .
TGTGCCAGCAAGAGTTGGGCGACCCAGTACTTC CASKSWATQYF TRBJ2-5 TRBV6-1 few 11 .
TGTGCCAGCAGTTCTACAGGGAGCTCCTACGAGCAGTACTTC CASSSTGSSYEQYF TRBJ2-7 TRBV6-5 few 14 .
TGCGCCAGCAGCACTGGACGGACGGGGGGCACAGATACGCAGTATTTT CASSTGRTGGTDTQYF TRBJ2-3 TRBV5-1 . 16 .
TGTGCCAGTACCTCTTGGGGGCAAGCCGATCAGCCCCAGCATTTT CASTSWGQADQPQHF TRBJ1-5 TRBV19 . 15 .
TGTGCCAGCAGTGAAGGGCATCCCACCGGGGAGCTGTTTTTT CASSEGHPTGELFF TRBJ2-2 TRBV6-1 . 14 .
TGTGCCAGCAGCGTAGTGTTAGCGGGGGGCCCAGATACGCAGTATTTT CASSVVLAGGPDTQYF TRBJ2-3 TRBV9 . 16 TRBD2
TGCAGCGCTGGACAGGCGAACACTGAAGCTTTCTTT CSAGQANTEAFF TRBJ1-1 TRBV29-1 . 12 TRBD1
TGTGCCAGCAGTAAGGGGCAGGGATCGCAGCCCCAGCATTTT CASSKGQGSQPQHF TRBJ1-5 TRBV6-6 . 14 .
TGCGCCAGCAGCCAGTCGGGGGTCTACGAGCAGTACTTC CASSQSGVYEQYF TRBJ2-7 TRBV4-1 few 13 .
TGTGCCAGCAGGCGACAGGGTGGAGGGGAAAAACTGTTTTTT CASRRQGGGEKLFF TRBJ1-4 TRBV6-5 . 14 TRBD1
TGTGCCAGCCGCACTGAAGCTTTCTTT CASRTEAFF TRBJ1-1 TRBV6-5 . 9 .
TGTGCCAGCAGTTCCCTTCTGACTGAAGCTTTCTTT CASSSLLTEAFF TRBJ1-1 TRBV6-5 . 12 .
TGTGCCAGCAGCAGAGGGGGTTCTGGAAACACCATATATTTT CASSRGGSGNTIYF TRBJ1-3 TRBV9 . 14 .
TGTGCCTGGAGTCGGTCCGGTTACAATGAGCAGTTCTTC CAWSRSGYNEQFF TRBJ2-1 TRBV30 . 13 .
TGTGCTCTGGACAGGAACACCGGGGAGCTGTTTTTT CALDRNTGELFF TRBJ2-2 TRBV30 . 12 .
TGTGCCACCAGCGGAGGGATCGGGCGGGGAAACAATGAGCAGTTCTTC CATSGGIGRGNNEQFF TRBJ2-1 TRBV15 few 16 .